Listed below are T cell receptor beta chains from one sample, sequenced in a study of CD8 T cells in Susac syndrome. TCRdb reprocessed the immunoSEQ multiplex PCR reads with MiXCR, giving one entry per CDR3 protein. The sample carries approximately 100,000 distinct CDR3 sequences, approximately 94% recorded once. The sequenced material came from CD8+ T cells from PBMCs. Receptors originate from a human donor with Susac syndrome. CDR3s include the opening cysteine and the closing phenylalanine or tryptophan. The D gene is left open where the match is weak. Some rows mark clone size as missing; the rest say once, few, many or name a class of expanded clone.

clone_size j_call v_call d_call cdr3_nt cdr3_aa
. TRBJ2-5 TRBV7-9 . TGTGCCAGCGTATACTCCGGGACACAAGAGACCCAGTACTTC CASVYSGTQETQYF
. TRBJ1-5 TRBV15 . TGTGCCACCAGCAGAGTTAATCAGCCCCAGCATTTT CATSRVNQPQHF
. TRBJ2-7 TRBV7-8 . TGTGCCAGCAGCTTAGGAGACAGTCAGCAGTACTTC CASSLGDSQQYF
. TRBJ1-6 TRBV6-5 TRBD1 TGTGCCAGCAGAGGGGACAGGGAGGATTCACCCCTCCACTTT CASRGDREDSPLHF
. TRBJ1-1 TRBV4-1 TRBD1 TGCGCCAGCAGCTCCCGCAGGGGGACTGAAGCTTTCTTT CASSSRRGTEAFF
. TRBJ2-7 TRBV29-1 TRBD1 TGCAGCGTTGAACTCCGGGACAGGGAGAACTACGAGCAGTACTTC CSVELRDRENYEQYF
. TRBJ2-1 TRBV2 . TGTGCCAGCACACGGAATGATGAGCAGTTCTTC CASTRNDEQFF
. TRBJ2-1 TRBV14 . TGTGCCAGCAGCCAAGGGGGGAGGATGCAGTTCTTC CASSQGGRMQFF
. TRBJ2-5 TRBV6-6 . TGTGCCAGCAGTTACCGGGACTCGCAAGAGACCCAGTACTTC CASSYRDSQETQYF
. TRBJ2-7 TRBV12-3/TRBV12-4 TRBD1 TGTGCCAGCAGCAAGACCGGGACAGGCCACGAGCAGTACTTC CASSKTGTGHEQYF
. TRBJ2-1 TRBV2 . TGTGCCAGCAGGAACAATGAGCAGTTCTTC CASRNNEQFF
once TRBJ1-1 TRBV7-9 . TGTGCCAGCAGCTCCTCCGGTGACGAAGCTTTCTTT CASSSSGDEAFF
once TRBJ2-1 TRBV20-1 TRBD1 TGCAGTGCTGGAGGGGACAGGGGGCTTAATGAGCAGTTCTTC CSAGGDRGLNEQFF
. TRBJ1-2 TRBV20-1 . TGCAGTGCTAACAGACAGTCTCCCTATGGCTACACCTTC CSANRQSPYGYTF
. TRBJ2-3 TRBV20-1 TRBD2 TGCAGTGCTAGAGATGAACTAGCGGGGACGACAGATACGCAGTATTTT CSARDELAGTTDTQYF
. TRBJ1-1 TRBV3-1 . TGTGCCAGCAGGGACGGACAGTCCGAAGCTTTCTTT CASRDGQSEAFF
. TRBJ2-7 TRBV27 TRBD1 TGTGCCAGCAGGGGCGGACAGGGTTGGTACGAGCAGTACTTC CASRGGQGWYEQYF
. TRBJ2-7 TRBV2 . TGTGCCAGCAGTGAAGCGGGGGATGCGTACTTC CASSEAGDAYF
few TRBJ2-3 TRBV9 . TGTGCCAGCAGTCCCGGGGGACCAGATACGCAGTATTTT CASSPGGPDTQYF
. TRBJ2-3 TRBV4-2 . TGTGCCAGCAGCCGATCGACGGGGTTACAATTTAGCACAGATACGCAGTATTTT CASSRSTGLQFSTDTQYF
. TRBJ2-7 TRBV6-2/TRBV6-3 . TGTGCCAGCAGGGAAGAAACAGCCTATATCTCCTACGAGCAGTACTTC CASREETAYISYEQYF
. TRBJ2-2 TRBV27 . TGTGCCTCCCGGTGGCAGGGAACCGGGGAGCTGTTTTTT CASRWQGTGELFF
. TRBJ1-2 TRBV14 TRBD1 TGTGCCAGCAGCGTACTCGGGACAGACCTCTATGGCTACACCTTC CASSVLGTDLYGYTF
. TRBJ1-1 TRBV6-2/TRBV6-3 . TGTGCCAGCACGTTGGCAGCTGTGGGGGAAGCTTTCTTT CASTLAAVGEAFF
. TRBJ2-3 TRBV9 . TGTGCCAGCAGCCCAATGTCCCCACACACAGATACGCAGTATTTT CASSPMSPHTDTQYF
. TRBJ2-2 TRBV20-1 . TGCAGTGCTAATCCTGGGACCGGGGAGCTGTTTTTT CSANPGTGELFF
. TRBJ2-1 TRBV9 . TGTGCCAGCGGTGGCATGGATCCGAATGAGCAGTTCTTC CASGGMDPNEQFF
. TRBJ2-7 TRBV29-1 TRBD2 TGCAGCGTTGAAGGCGGGGGAGAGTACGAGCAGTACTTC CSVEGGGEYEQYF
. TRBJ2-1 TRBV5-4 . TGTGCCAGCAGCTTAAACCGGGACCAATACCATGAGCAGTTCTTC CASSLNRDQYHEQFF
once TRBJ2-3 TRBV1 . TGCACCAGCTTATCCAAGCGGGGGGACACAGATACGCAGTATTTT CTSLSKRGDTDTQYF
. TRBJ1-5 TRBV4-1 . TGCGCCAGCAGCGATTCGGGGTTCAGCAATCAGCCCCAGCATTTT CASSDSGFSNQPQHF
. TRBJ2-3 TRBV27 . TGTGCCAGCAGCCAGTTGACAGCTAGCACAGATACGCAGTATTTT CASSQLTASTDTQYF
once TRBJ2-7 TRBV11-2 . TGTGCCAGCAGCGGGCAGGGGCACGAGCAGTACTTC CASSGQGHEQYF
once TRBJ2-7 TRBV25-1 . TGTGCCAGCAGTGAGGAAGGGGCGAACCGGTGGGAGCAGTACTTC CASSEEGANRWEQYF
. TRBJ2-1 TRBV12-3/TRBV12-4 TRBD2 TGTGCCAGCAAAACGGGGGGGATCCATGAGCAGTTCTTC CASKTGGIHEQFF
few TRBJ2-1 TRBV29-1 TRBD2 TGCAGCGTTGCTAGCGGGGGCTACAATGAGCAGTTCTTC CSVASGGYNEQFF
. TRBJ1-3 TRBV14 . TGTGCCAGCAGCGACGACAGCACCTACCCGGGAAACACCATATATTTT CASSDDSTYPGNTIYF
. TRBJ2-4 TRBV3-1 . TGTGCCAGCAGCCAAGGCCCACCACTAGCCAAAAACATTCAGTACTTC CASSQGPPLAKNIQYF
. TRBJ1-1 TRBV12-5 . TGTGCTAGTGGTTTTGGTAACACTGAAGCTTTCTTT CASGFGNTEAFF
. TRBJ2-3 TRBV20-1 TRBD1 TGCAGTGCTGACACAAGAAAGGACAGGGGTTTGGCAGATACGCAGTATTTT CSADTRKDRGLADTQYF
. TRBJ1-4 TRBV12-5 . TGTGCTAGTGGTTTGAATGAAAAACTGTTTTTT CASGLNEKLFF
once TRBJ2-5 TRBV6-6 TRBD1 TGTGCCAGCAGTTACCGCGGGACAGGGGGAGGGGAGACCCAGTACTTC CASSYRGTGGGETQYF
. TRBJ1-3 TRBV12-3/TRBV12-4 . TGTGCCAGCAGACCTGACACGAGCTCTGGAAACACCATATATTTT CASRPDTSSGNTIYF
. TRBJ1-4 TRBV5-1 TRBD1 TGCGCCAGCAGCCATGGACAGGGGAGTGAAAAACTGTTTTTT CASSHGQGSEKLFF
. TRBJ1-1 TRBV4-3 . TGCGCCAGCAGCCGGACATTGGTGAACACTGAAGCTTTCTTT CASSRTLVNTEAFF